The sequence of this T cell receptor beta chain was determined in a study of cytomegalovirus exposure and HLA in healthy donors. Whole-study findings and limits: Cytomegalovirus-associated TCR beta chains were listed, numbering 150 to 200. Later examination showed HLA-associated TCR beta chains had greater clonal expansion than equally common others. In a later analysis, V- and J-gene trimming of beta chains associated with a DCLRE1C missense variant, replicated independently. Looking again later, the authors saw that most CMV-associated TCR beta chains seemed HLA-restricted.

Remarks on this clone: Its antigen remains unknown.

V was cut by 3 bases and J by 2 bases, with 11 bases left in between. From germline, CDR1 is ENHRY and CDR2 SYGVKD. The length of the CDR3 is 14 residues. PCR amplification relied on 60 Vbeta primers (plus 13 Jbeta primers). TCRdb's copy holds only in-frame clones and misses some; the assay was immunoSEQ multiplex PCR. The sample contains more than 100,000 clones, 65% to 85% of which appear only once. The chain combines TRBV10-3 with TRBJ2-7; tentatively, D is TRBD2 (6 bases). Sequencing was done on a sample of PBMCs. The clonotype was recovered from a woman between 18 and 30 years old in good health and CMV-seronegative. CDR3 sequence (DNA): TGTGCCATCAGTGAAGGTCAGCGGGCCTACGAGCAGTACTTC. This sequence encodes CAISEGQRAYEQYF.